The rows below give T cell receptor beta chains drawn from one sample of a study of T cells in localized non-small cell lung cancer. TCRdb's copy holds only in-frame clones and misses some; the assay was immunoSEQ multiplex PCR. Seen here are more than 20,000 clones, 80% to 90% observed once, and the top ten hold 12% to 15%. The sequencing here drew on peripheral blood, taken before any cancer treatment. These TCRs come from a female donor over 55 with stage I lung adenocarcinoma. Both conserved end residues are part of each CDR3. Each record gives: J gene, CDR3 length, V gene, clone size, D gene, CDR3 DNA, CDR3 protein. A D gene is named only where the DNA matches it firmly. Clone size is given for some rows only: seen once, a few or many times, or a class if the clone is expanded.

J: TRBJ1-1
length: 14
V: TRBV6-5
size: -
D: TRBD1
DNA: TGTGCCAGCAGAACGGACAGGCCGAGGACTGAAGCTTTCTTT
CDR3: CASRTDRPRTEAFF

J: TRBJ2-7
length: 16
V: TRBV28
size: -
D: TRBD2
DNA: TGTGCCAGCAGTTTTTCATTAGCGGGGCTCTCCTACGAGCAGTACTTC
CDR3: CASSFSLAGLSYEQYF

J: TRBJ2-3
length: 15
V: TRBV11-2
size: -
D: -
DNA: TGTGCCAGCAGCATCCTGACGGGGAGCACAGATACGCAGTATTTT
CDR3: CASSILTGSTDTQYF

J: TRBJ1-2
length: 16
V: TRBV18
size: -
D: TRBD1
DNA: TGTGCCAGCTCACCCCCGGGACAGGGAGCGAATGGTGGCTACACCTTC
CDR3: CASSPPGQGANGGYTF

J: TRBJ1-1
length: 14
V: TRBV6-5
size: -
D: -
DNA: TGTGCCAGCAGTTACTCTGGAGGGAGGGGTGAAGCTTTCTTT
CDR3: CASSYSGGRGEAFF

J: TRBJ1-6
length: 15
V: TRBV6-4
size: once
D: -
DNA: TGTGCCAGCAGCCCCGAGGACACGGGGAATTCACCCCTCCACTTT
CDR3: CASSPEDTGNSPLHF

J: TRBJ2-7
length: 14
V: TRBV6-1
size: -
D: -
DNA: TGTGCCAGCACCCTTTCGACAGGAATCTACGAGCAGTACTTC
CDR3: CASTLSTGIYEQYF

J: TRBJ2-7
length: 15
V: TRBV6-5
size: once
D: -
DNA: TGTGCCAGCAGAAGGGACAAATTTGGACAGTACGAGCAGTACTTC
CDR3: CASRRDKFGQYEQYF

J: TRBJ2-5
length: 16
V: TRBV18
size: -
D: TRBD1
DNA: TGTGCCAGCTCACCTAAGGACAGGACACTTCAAGAGACCCAGTACTTC
CDR3: CASSPKDRTLQETQYF

J: TRBJ2-3
length: 15
V: TRBV29-1
size: -
D: TRBD1
DNA: TGCAGCGTTGAGGGGACAGGAGAGGGGACAGATACGCAGTATTTT
CDR3: CSVEGTGEGTDTQYF

J: TRBJ1-1
length: 15
V: TRBV7-3
size: -
D: TRBD1
DNA: TGTGCCAGCAGTGACCAGGGACAGGTCAACTTCGAAGCTTTCTTT
CDR3: CASSDQGQVNFEAFF

J: TRBJ2-7
length: 13
V: TRBV11-2
size: -
D: TRBD1
DNA: TGTGCCAGCAGCCTGGACAGGATCTACGAGCAGTACTTC
CDR3: CASSLDRIYEQYF

J: TRBJ1-5
length: 12
V: TRBV19
size: -
D: -
DNA: TGTGCCAGTAGGGTTTTCGGTCAGCCCCAGCATTTT
CDR3: CASRVFGQPQHF

J: TRBJ2-7
length: 14
V: TRBV5-4
size: once
D: TRBD1
DNA: TGTGCCAGCAGTTTGGCGGACAGGCCCTACGAGCAGTACTTC
CDR3: CASSLADRPYEQYF

J: TRBJ1-2
length: 13
V: TRBV5-4
size: -
D: -
DNA: TGTGCCAGCAGCTTGGAGGCAGATTATGGCTACACCTTC
CDR3: CASSLEADYGYTF

J: TRBJ2-2
length: 17
V: TRBV19
size: -
D: -
DNA: TGTGCCAGTAGTATAGGGGGGACGGGATGGGATCTCGGGGAGCTGTTTTTT
CDR3: CASSIGGTGWDLGELFF

J: TRBJ1-1
length: 15
V: TRBV5-1
size: few
D: TRBD1
DNA: TGCGCCAGCAGCTTGGGGACAGGGCGAAACACTGAAGCTTTCTTT
CDR3: CASSLGTGRNTEAFF

J: TRBJ2-7
length: 15
V: TRBV11-3
size: -
D: -
DNA: TGTGCCAGCAGCTTAGAGGGAGACGGATCCTACGAGCAGTACTTC
CDR3: CASSLEGDGSYEQYF

J: TRBJ1-6
length: 15
V: TRBV6-6
size: -
D: -
DNA: TGTGCCAGCAGTCTAGGACAGATCTATAATTCACCCCTCCACTTT
CDR3: CASSLGQIYNSPLHF

J: TRBJ2-7
length: 18
V: TRBV4-2
size: few
D: TRBD1
DNA: TGTGCCAGCAGCCAAGAGGGGTCTACAGGGGGCCCCTCCTACGAGCAGTACTTC
CDR3: CASSQEGSTGGPSYEQYF

J: TRBJ2-1
length: 14
V: TRBV27
size: -
D: -
DNA: TGTGCCACCAATCCGGACTACGGATCTTATGAGCAGTTCTTC
CDR3: CATNPDYGSYEQFF

J: TRBJ2-7
length: 13
V: TRBV2
size: -
D: TRBD2
DNA: TGTGCCAGCAGTCCGGTCCCAGCGGGGGAGCAGTACTTC
CDR3: CASSPVPAGEQYF

J: TRBJ2-1
length: 13
V: TRBV27
size: -
D: -
DNA: TGTGCCAGCAGTGTTACTGGGATTGGGGGGCAGTTCTTC
CDR3: CASSVTGIGGQFF

J: TRBJ2-5
length: 16
V: TRBV4-1
size: -
D: TRBD1
DNA: TGCGCCAGCAGCCAAGAGGGGGGGACAGGGTATGAGATCCAGTACTTC
CDR3: CASSQEGGTGYEIQYF

J: TRBJ2-1
length: 14
V: TRBV21-1
size: -
D: -
DNA: TGTGCTAGTAGGACACACGCTAATTACAATGAGCAGTTCTTC
CDR3: CASRTHANYNEQFF

J: TRBJ1-2
length: 14
V: TRBV9
size: -
D: -
DNA: TGTGCCAGCAGCCGCATGGGGGGCAGGGATGGCTACACCTTC
CDR3: CASSRMGGRDGYTF